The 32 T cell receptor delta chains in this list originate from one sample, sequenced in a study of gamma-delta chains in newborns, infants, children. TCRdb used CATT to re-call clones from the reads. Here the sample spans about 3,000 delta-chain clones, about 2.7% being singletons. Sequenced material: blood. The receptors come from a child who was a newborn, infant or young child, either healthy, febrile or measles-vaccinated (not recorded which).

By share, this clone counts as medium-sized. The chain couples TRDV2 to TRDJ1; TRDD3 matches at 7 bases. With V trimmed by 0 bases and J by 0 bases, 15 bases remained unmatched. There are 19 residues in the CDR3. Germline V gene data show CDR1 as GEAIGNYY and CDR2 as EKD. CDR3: CACDTIESGGSRYTDKLIF. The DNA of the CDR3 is TGTGCCTGTGACACCATTGAGTCGGGGGGATCCAGGTACACCGATAAACTCATCTTT.

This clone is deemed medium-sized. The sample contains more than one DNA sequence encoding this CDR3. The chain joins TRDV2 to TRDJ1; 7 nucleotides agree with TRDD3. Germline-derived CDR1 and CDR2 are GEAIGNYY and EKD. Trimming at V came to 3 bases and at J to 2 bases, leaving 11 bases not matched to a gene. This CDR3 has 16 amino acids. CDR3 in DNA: TGTGCCTGTGACTCCTTGGTGGGGGAATCAACCGATAAACTCATCTTT. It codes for CACDSLVGESTDKLIF.

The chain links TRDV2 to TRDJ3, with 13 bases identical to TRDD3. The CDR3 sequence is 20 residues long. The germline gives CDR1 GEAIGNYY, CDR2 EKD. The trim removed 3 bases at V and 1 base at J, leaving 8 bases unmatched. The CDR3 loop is CACDLLLGDTGSWDTRQMFF. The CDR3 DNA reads TGTGCCTGTGACCTCTTACTGGGGGATACGGGATCCTGGGACACCCGACAGATGTTTTTC.

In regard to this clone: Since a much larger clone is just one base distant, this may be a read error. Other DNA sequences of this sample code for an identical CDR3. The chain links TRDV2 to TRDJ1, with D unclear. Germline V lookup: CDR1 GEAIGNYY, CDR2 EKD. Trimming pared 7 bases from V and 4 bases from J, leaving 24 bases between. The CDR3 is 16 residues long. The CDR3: CACDPLSLRPDDKLIF. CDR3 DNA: TGTGCCTGCGACCCTTTATCATTACGGCCCGACGATAAACTCATCTTT.

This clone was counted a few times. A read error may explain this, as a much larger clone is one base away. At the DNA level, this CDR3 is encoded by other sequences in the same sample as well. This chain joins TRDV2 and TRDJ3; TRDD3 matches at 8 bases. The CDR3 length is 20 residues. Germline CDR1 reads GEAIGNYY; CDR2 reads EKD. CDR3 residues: CACDKITGGRSSWDTRQMFF. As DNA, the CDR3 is TGTGCCTGTGACAAGATTACTGGGGGCCGCAGCTCCTGGGACACCCGTCAGATGTTTTTC.

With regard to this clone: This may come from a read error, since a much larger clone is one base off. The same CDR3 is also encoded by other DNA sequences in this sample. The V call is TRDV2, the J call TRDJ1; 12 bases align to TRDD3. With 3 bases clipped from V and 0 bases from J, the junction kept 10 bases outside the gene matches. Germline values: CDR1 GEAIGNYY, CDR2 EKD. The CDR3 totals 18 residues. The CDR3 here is CACDSLGDTGFDTDKLIF. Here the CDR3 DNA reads TGTGCCTGTGACTCGCTGGGGGATACGGGGTTTGACACCGATAAACTCATCTTT.

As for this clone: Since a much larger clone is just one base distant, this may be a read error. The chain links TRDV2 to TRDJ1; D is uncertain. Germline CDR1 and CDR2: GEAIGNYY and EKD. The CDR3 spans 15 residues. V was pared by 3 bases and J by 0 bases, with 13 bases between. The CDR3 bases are TGTGCCTGTGACGCCTTGGTGTCCGACACCGATAAACTCATCTTT. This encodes CACDALVSDTDKLIF.

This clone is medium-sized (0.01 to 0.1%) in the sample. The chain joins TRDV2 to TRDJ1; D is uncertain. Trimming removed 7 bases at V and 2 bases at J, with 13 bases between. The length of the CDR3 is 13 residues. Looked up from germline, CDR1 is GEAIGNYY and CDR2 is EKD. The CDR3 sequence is CACDGLRTDKLIF. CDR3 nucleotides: TGTGCCTGCGACGGGTTACGGACCGATAAACTCATCTTT.

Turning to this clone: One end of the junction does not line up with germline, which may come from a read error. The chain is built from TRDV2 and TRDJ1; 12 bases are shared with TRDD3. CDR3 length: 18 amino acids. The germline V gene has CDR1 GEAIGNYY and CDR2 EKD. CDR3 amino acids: CARDAILGDTRNYNKLIF. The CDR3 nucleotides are TGTGCCCGTGACGCGATACTGGGGGATACACGAAATTATAATAAACTCATCTTT.

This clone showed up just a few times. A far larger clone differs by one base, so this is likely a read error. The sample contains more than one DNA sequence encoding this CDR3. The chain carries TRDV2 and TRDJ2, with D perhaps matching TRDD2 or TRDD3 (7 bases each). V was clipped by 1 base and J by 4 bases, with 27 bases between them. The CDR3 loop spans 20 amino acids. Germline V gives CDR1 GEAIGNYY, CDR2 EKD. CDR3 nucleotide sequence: TGTGCCTGTGACACAGTTCCTACCCAGGGCGGGGGATCCCGGACAGCACAACTCTTCTTT. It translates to CACDTVPTQGGGSRTAQLFF.

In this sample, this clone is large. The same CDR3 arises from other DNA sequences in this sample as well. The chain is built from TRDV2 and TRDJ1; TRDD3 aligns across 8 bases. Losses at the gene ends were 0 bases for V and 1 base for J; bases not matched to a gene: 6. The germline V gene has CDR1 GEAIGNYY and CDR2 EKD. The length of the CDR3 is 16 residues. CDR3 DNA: TGTGCCTGTGACACCGTGGGGATACCCGTCACCGATAAACTCATCTTT. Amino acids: CACDTVGIPVTDKLIF.

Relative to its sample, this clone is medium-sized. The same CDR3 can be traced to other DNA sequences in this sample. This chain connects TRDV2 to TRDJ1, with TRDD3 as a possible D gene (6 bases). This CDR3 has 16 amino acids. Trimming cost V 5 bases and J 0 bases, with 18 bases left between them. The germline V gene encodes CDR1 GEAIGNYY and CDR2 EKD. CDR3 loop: CACAAVGADDTDKLIF. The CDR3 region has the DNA TGTGCCTGTGCCGCGGTGGGGGCTGATGACACCGATAAACTCATCTTT.

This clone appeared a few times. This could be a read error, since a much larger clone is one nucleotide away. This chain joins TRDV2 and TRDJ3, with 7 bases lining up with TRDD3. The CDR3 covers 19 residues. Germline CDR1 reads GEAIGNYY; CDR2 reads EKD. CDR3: CARDPTGDPYSWDTRQMFF. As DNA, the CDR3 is TGTGCCCGTGACCCTACTGGGGATCCTTACTCCTGGGACACCCGACAGATGTTTTTC.

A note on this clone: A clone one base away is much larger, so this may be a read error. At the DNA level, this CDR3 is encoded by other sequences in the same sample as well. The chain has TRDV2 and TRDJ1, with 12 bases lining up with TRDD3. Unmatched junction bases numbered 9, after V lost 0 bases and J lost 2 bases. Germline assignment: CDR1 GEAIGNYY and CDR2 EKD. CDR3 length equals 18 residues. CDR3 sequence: CACDTLSTGGYSTDKLIF. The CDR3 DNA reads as TGTGCCTGTGACACCCTGAGCACTGGGGGATACTCGACCGATAAACTCATCTTT.

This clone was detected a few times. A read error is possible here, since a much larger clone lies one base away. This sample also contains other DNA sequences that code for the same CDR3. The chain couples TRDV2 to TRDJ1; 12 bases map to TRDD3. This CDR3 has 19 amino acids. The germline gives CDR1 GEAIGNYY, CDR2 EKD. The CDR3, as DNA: TGTGCCTGTGACACCGTTTCGGGACTGGGGGATACCCTTACCGATAAGCTCATCTTT. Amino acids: CACDTVSGLGDTLTDKLIF.

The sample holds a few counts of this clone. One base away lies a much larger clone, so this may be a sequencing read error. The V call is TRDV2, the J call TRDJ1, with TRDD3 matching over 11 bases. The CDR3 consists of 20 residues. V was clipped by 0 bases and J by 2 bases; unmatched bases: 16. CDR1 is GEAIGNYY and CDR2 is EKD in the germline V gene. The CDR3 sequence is CACDTVRSGGYHVGTDKLIF. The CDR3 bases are TGTGCCTGTGACACCGTCCGGTCTGGGGGATACCACGTGGGGACCGATAAACTCATCTTT.

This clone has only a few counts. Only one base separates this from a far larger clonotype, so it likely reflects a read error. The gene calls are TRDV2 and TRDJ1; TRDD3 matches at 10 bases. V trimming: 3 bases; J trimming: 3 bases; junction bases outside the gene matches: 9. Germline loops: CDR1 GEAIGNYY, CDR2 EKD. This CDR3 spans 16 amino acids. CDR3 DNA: TGTGCCTGTGACGGCTTACTGGGGGATGCGTCCGATAAACTCATCTTT. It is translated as CACDGLLGDASDKLIF.

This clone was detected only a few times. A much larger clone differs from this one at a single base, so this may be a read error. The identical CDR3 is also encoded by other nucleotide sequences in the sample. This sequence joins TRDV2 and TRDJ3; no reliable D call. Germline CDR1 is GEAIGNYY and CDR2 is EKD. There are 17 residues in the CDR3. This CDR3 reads CACDNLRGSWDTRQMFF. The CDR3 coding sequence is TGCGCCTGTGACAATTTGAGGGGCTCCTGGGACACCCGACAGATGTTTTTC.

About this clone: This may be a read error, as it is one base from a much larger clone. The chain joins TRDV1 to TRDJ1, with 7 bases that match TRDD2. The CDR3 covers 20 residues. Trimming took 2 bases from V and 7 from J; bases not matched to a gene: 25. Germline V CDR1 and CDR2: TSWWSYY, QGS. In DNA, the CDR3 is TGTGCTCTTGGGGAAACCCGGCTTCCTAAAGGGGACCGAGCTTGCGGTAAACTCATCTTT. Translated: CALGETRLPKGDRACGKLIF.

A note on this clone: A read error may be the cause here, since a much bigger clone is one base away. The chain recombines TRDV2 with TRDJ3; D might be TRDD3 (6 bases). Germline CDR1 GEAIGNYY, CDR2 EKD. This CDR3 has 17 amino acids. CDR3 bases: TGTGCCTGTGACACCGTGATCAGCTCCTGGGGCACCCGACAGATGTTTTTC. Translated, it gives CACDTVISSWGTRQMFF.

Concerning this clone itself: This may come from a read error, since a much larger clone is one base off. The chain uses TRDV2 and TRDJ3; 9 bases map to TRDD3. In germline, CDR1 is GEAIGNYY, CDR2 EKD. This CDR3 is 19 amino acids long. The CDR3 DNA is TGTGCCTGTGACACTGTACTGGGGGACAGCTCCTGGGGCACCCGACAGATGTTTTTC. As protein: CACDTVLGDSSWGTRQMFF.

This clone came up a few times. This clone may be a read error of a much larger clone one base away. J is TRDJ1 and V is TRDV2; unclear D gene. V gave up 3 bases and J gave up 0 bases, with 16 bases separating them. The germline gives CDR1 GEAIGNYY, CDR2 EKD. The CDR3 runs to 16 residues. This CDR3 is CACDALEGLYTDKLIF. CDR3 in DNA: TGTGCCTGTGACGCCCTAGAGGGGCTGTACACCGATAAACTCATCTTT.

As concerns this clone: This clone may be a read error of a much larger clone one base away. CDR3 sequence: CACDTVGDRRADKLIF. The DNA of the CDR3 is TGTGCCTGTGACACCGTGGGGGATAGGAGAGCCGATAAACTCATCTTT. V is TRDV2 and J is TRDJ1; TRDD3 agrees at 9 bases. CDR1 is GEAIGNYY and CDR2 is EKD in the germline V gene. J lost 3 bases, V lost 0 bases, and 7 bases had no gene match. This CDR3 spans 16 amino acids.

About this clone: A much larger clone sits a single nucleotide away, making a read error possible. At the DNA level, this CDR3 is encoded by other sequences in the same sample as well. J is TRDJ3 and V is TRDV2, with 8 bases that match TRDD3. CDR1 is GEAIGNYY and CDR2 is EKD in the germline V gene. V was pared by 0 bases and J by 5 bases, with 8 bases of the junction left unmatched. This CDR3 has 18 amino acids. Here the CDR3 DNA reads TGTGCCTGTGACACCGTACTAGGGGATACCCGGGACACCCGACAGATGTTTTTC. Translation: CACDTVLGDTRDTRQMFF.

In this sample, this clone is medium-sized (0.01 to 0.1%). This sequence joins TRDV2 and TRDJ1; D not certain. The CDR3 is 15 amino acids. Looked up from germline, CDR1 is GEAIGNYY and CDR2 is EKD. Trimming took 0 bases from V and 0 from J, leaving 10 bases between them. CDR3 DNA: TGTGCCTGTGACACCGTCGGGGCGAACACCGATAAACTCATCTTT. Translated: CACDTVGANTDKLIF.

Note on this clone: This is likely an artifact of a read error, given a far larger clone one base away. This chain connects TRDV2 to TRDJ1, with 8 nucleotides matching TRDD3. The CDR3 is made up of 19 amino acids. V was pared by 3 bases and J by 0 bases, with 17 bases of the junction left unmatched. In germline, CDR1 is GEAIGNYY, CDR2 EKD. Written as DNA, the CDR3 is TGTGCCTGTGACCCAGTTTCGGCCCCTGGGGGAGATCACACCGATAAACTCATCTTT. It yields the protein CACDPVSAPGGDHTDKLIF.

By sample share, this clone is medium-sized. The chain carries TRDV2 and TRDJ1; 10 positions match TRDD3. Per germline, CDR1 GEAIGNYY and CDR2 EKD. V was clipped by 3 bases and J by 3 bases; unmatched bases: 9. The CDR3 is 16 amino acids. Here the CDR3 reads CACDVLGDEGPDKLIF. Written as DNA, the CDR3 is TGTGCCTGTGACGTACTGGGGGATGAGGGGCCCGATAAACTCATCTTT.

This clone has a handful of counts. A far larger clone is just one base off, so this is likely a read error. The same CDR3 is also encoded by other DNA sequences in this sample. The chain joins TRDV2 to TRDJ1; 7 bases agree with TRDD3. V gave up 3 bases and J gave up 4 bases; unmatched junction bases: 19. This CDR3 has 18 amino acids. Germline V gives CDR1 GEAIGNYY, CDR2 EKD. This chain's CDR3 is CACDPLLGDVLDSDKLIF. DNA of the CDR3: TGTGCCTGTGACCCTTTATTGGGGGACGTGCTTGACAGCGATAAACTCATCTTT.

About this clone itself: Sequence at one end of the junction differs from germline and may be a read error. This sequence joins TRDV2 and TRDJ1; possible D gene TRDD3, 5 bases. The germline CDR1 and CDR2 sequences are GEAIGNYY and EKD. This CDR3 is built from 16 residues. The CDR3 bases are TGCGCCTGTGGCACCTTGGGGCCGGCGTACACCGATAAACTCATCTTT. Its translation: CACGTLGPAYTDKLIF.

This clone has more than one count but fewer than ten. Here the CDR3 reads CACDTATGRDSWDTRQMFF. The CDR3 nucleotides are TGTGCCTGTGACACGGCCACAGGGAGGGACTCCTGGGACACCCGACAGATGTTTTTC. The V and J genes are TRDV2 and TRDJ3, with D hard to call. The CDR3 is made up of 19 amino acids. Germline lookup yields CDR1 GEAIGNYY and CDR2 EKD. Deletions cut 1 base from V and 0 bases from J, with 15 bases between.

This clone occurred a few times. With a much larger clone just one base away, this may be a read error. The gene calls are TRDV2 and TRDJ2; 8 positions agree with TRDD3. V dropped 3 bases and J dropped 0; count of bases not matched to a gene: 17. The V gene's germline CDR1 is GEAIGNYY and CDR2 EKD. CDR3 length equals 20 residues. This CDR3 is CACDRVLGGLPPALTAQLFF. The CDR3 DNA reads TGTGCCTGTGACCGTGTACTGGGGGGTTTACCGCCAGCTTTGACAGCACAACTCTTCTTT.

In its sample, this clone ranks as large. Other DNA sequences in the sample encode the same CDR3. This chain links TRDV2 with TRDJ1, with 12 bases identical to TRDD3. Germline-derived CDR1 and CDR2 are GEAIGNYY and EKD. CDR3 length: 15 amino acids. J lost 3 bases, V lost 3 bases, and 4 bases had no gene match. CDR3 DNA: TGTGCCTGTGACCAACTGGGGGATACCCCCGATAAACTCATCTTT. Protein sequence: CACDQLGDTPDKLIF.